This passage covers 20 T cell receptor beta chains from one sample sequenced in a study of blood T cell repertoires in COVID-19. The table came from immunoSEQ multiplex PCR; TCRdb's copy has only in-frame clones and leaves some out. Here the sample spans 150,000 to 200,000 clones, 75% to 85% being singletons. Material: peripheral blood. The source is an elderly woman with COVID-19, enrolled during active disease.

The chain recombines TRBV29-1 with TRBJ1-1; D is ambiguous. Germline lookup yields CDR1 SQVTM and CDR2 ANQGSEA. This CDR3 has 12 residues. V was pared by 4 bases and J by 1 base, with 7 bases between. The CDR3 DNA follows: TGCAGCGTTGTTCCGTGGAACACTGAAGCTTTCTTT. Protein sequence: CSVVPWNTEAFF. Supplemented by reference TRBV29-1 and TRBJ1-1, the full variable domain reads SAVISQKPSRDICQRGTSLTIQCQVDSQVTMMFWYRQQPGQSLTLIATANQGSEATYESGFVIDKFPISRPNLTFSTLTVSNMSPEDSSIYLCSVVPWNTEAFFGQGTRLTVV.

The chain couples TRBV6-6 to TRBJ1-6; 9 bases align to TRBD1. Trimming at V came to 5 bases and at J to 9 bases, leaving 14 bases not matched to a gene. The CDR3 covers 17 residues. Germline CDR1 MNHNY, CDR2 SVGAGI (reference sequence). The CDR3: CASSRQGDGFRGSPLHF. The CDR3 DNA is TGTGCCAGCAGTCGACAGGGGGATGGTTTCCGAGGTTCACCCCTCCACTTT.

The chain has TRBV28 and TRBJ2-7; D is possibly TRBD2 (5 bases). The CDR3 spans 15 residues. The germline gives CDR1 MDHEN, CDR2 SYDVKM. V was cut by 1 base and J by 0 bases, with 10 bases left in between. CDR3 sequence (DNA): TGTGCCAGCAGTTTATCAGCGGTTAGCTCCTACGAGCAGTACTTC. Protein sequence: CASSLSAVSSYEQYF. The variable domain in full, with the rest retrieved from reference TRBV28 and TRBJ2-7, is DVKVTQSSRYLVKRTGEKVFLECVQDMDHENMFWYRQDPGLGLRLIYFSYDVKMKEKGDIPEGYSVSREKKERFSLILESASTNQTSMYLCASSLSAVSSYEQYFGPGTRLTVT.

This clone was seen once. The gene calls are TRBV9 and TRBJ1-3; no clear D. Per the germline V gene, CDR1 is SGDLS and CDR2 is YYNGEE. The length of the CDR3 is 15 residues. Trimming pared 4 bases from V and 5 bases from J, leaving 16 bases between. This CDR3 is CASSLNVASRNTIYF. CDR3 coding DNA: TGTGCCAGCAGCTTAAATGTGGCTTCGAGAAACACCATATATTTT. Using reference TRBV9 and TRBJ1-3 for the parts outside the CDR3, the full variable domain is DSGVTQTPKHLITATGQRVTLRCSPRSGDLSVYWYQQSLDQGLQFLIQYYNGEERAKGNILERFSAQQFPDLHSELNLSSLELGDSALYFCASSLNVASRNTIYFGEGSWLTVV.

The chain uses TRBV13 and TRBJ2-7; TRBD1 matches at 7 bases. Losses at the gene ends were 5 bases for V and 8 bases for J; bases not matched to a gene: 6. This CDR3 spans 12 amino acids. Looked up from germline, CDR1 is PRHDT and CDR2 is FYEKMQ (reference sequence). This CDR3 reads CASSPHRGQQYF. The CDR3 DNA reads TGTGCCAGCAGCCCGCACAGGGGCCAGCAGTACTTC.

V gene TRBV30 combines with J gene TRBJ2-7, with a tentative D call TRBD2 (6 bases). Germline V gene sequence: CDR1 GTSNPN, CDR2 SVGIG (reference sequence). V shed 3 bases and J shed 2 bases, with 17 bases lying between them. The CDR3 runs 15 residues. CDR3 amino acids: CAWRWGGSLTYEQYF. CDR3 coding DNA: TGTGCCTGGAGGTGGGGAGGTTCCCTCACCTACGAGCAGTACTTC.

The J gene is TRBJ1-5, the V gene TRBV7-8; 11 bases line up with TRBD1. This CDR3 is 17 amino acids long. CDR1 is SGHVS, CDR2 FQNEAQ, per germline. Trimming took 4 bases from V and 5 from J; bases not matched to a gene: 10. The CDR3 nucleotides read TGTGCCAGCAGCTGGACAGGGGGCGGACAAAGAGATCAGCCCCAGCATTTT. It encodes CASSWTGGGQRDQPQHF.

The chain couples TRBV7-9 to TRBJ2-3; D possibly corresponds to TRBD2 (6 bases). From germline, CDR1 is SEHNR and CDR2 FQNEAQ (reference sequence). Trimming took 1 base from V and 3 from J, leaving 14 bases between them. The CDR3 is 16 residues long. The CDR3 region is CASSLGAAGRTDTQYF. The CDR3 nucleotides read TGTGCCAGCAGCTTAGGGGCGGCAGGGAGGACAGATACGCAGTATTTT.

On this clone itself: One end of the junction does not line up with germline, which may come from a read error. The V and J genes are TRBV18 and TRBJ2-1, with 7 bases that match TRBD2. Germline CDR1 and CDR2: KGHSH and LQKENI. This CDR3 comprises 15 residues. CDR3 nucleotide sequence: TGTGCCAGCTCAGCACCCCCGGGAGGTTACAATGAGCAGTTCTTC. Residues: CASSAPPGGYNEQFF.

This chain connects TRBV5-1 to TRBJ1-2; TRBD1 might be the D (6 bases). This CDR3 region has 13 residues. V was trimmed by 7 bases and J by 8 bases, leaving 18 bases between them. CDR1 is SGHRS, CDR2 YFSETQ, per germline. The CDR3: CASGLPGADGYTF. The CDR3 DNA reads TGCGCCAGCGGCCTCCCAGGGGCTGACGGCTACACCTTC.

The chain carries TRBV29-1 and TRBJ2-7; D might be TRBD1 (6 bases). The V gene lost 7 bases and the J gene lost 5 bases, with 12 bases spanning the gap. CDR3 length equals 11 residues. Per germline, CDR1 SQVTM and CDR2 ANQGSEA. Here the CDR3 reads CSAWDIHEQYF. CDR3 nucleotide sequence: TGCAGCGCATGGGACATCCACGAGCAGTACTTC.

This chain joins TRBV5-5 and TRBJ1-1, with 7 bases lining up with TRBD1. V was pared by 1 base and J by 6 bases, with 3 bases of the junction left unmatched. The CDR3 runs to 13 residues. Germline lookup yields CDR1 SGHKS and CDR2 YYEKEE (reference sequence). The CDR3: CASSLWQGAEAFF. DNA of the CDR3: TGTGCCAGCAGCTTGTGGCAGGGGGCTGAAGCTTTCTTT.

J is TRBJ2-3 and V is TRBV2; 11 bases line up with TRBD1. The CDR3 loop spans 15 amino acids. The V and J ends lost 6 bases and 2 bases, in that order; junction bases with no gene match: 4. Germline lookup yields CDR1 SNHLY and CDR2 FYNNEI. The DNA for the CDR3 is TGTGCCAGCAGCGGGGACAGGGGGGCCACAGATACGCAGTATTTT. It codes for CASSGDRGATDTQYF. Together with reference TRBV2 and TRBJ2-3, the CDR3 gives the full variable domain: EPEVTQTPSHQVTQMGQEVILRCVPISNHLYFYWYRQILGQKVEFLVSFYNNEISEKSEIFDDQFSVERPDGSNFTLKIRSTKLEDSAMYFCASSGDRGATDTQYFGPGTRLTVL.

The rearrangement links TRBV9 to TRBJ2-1; D is possibly TRBD2 (5 bases). Germline V CDR1 and CDR2: SGDLS, YYNGEE. V shed 3 bases and J shed 5 bases, with 9 bases lying between them. The CDR3 covers 13 residues. The chain's CDR3 is CASSAGLHNEQFF. DNA for the CDR3: TGTGCCAGCAGCGCCGGACTTCACAATGAGCAGTTCTTC.

The chain uses TRBV27 and TRBJ1-4; D is possibly TRBD1 (5 bases). Germline V gene data show CDR1 as MNHEY and CDR2 as SMNVEV (reference sequence). The CDR3 is 15 amino acids. V gave up 3 bases and J gave up 8 bases, with 16 bases separating them. Here the CDR3 DNA reads TGTGCCAGCAGTTTTGGGGCTGGGTTCAACGAAAAACTGTTTTTT. It codes for CASSFGAGFNEKLFF.

The chain couples TRBV2 to TRBJ2-7; tentative D call: TRBD2 (5 bases). Trimming stripped 4 bases from V and 6 bases from J, with 10 bases between. The CDR3 length is 12 residues. Germline CDR1 SNHLY, CDR2 FYNNEI. CDR3 sequence reads: CASSAPGVEQYF. The CDR3 DNA sequence: TGTGCCAGCAGTGCACCCGGGGTCGAGCAGTACTTC.

V and J are TRBV30 and TRBJ1-1; D gene uncertain. The germline gives CDR1 GTSNPN, CDR2 SVGIG (reference sequence). This CDR3 has 12 amino acids. V lost 4 bases, J lost 0 bases, and 6 bases lay in between. This CDR3 is CAWIVMNTEAFF. The CDR3 DNA reads TGTGCCTGGATTGTCATGAACACTGAAGCTTTCTTT.

In this sample, this clone turned up a few times. This chain joins TRBV2 and TRBJ1-1, with 8 bases fitting TRBD1. The ends lost 6 bases at V and 0 bases at J; junction bases unmatched: 9. The CDR3 loop spans 16 amino acids. CDR1 and CDR2 from the germline V gene are SNHLY and FYNNEI. The CDR3 DNA reads TGTGCCAGCAGCCCAACGACAGGGGTCATGAACACTGAAGCTTTCTTT. Translation gives CASSPTTGVMNTEAFF.

This chain links TRBV5-8 with TRBJ2-7; TRBD2 matches at 14 bases. CDR3 size: 17 residues. Germline CDR1 is SGHTS and CDR2 is YDEGEE. The trim removed 4 bases at V and 2 bases at J, leaving 8 bases unmatched. CDR3 region: CASSGGLAGGSPYEQYF. As DNA, the CDR3 is TGTGCCAGCAGCGGCGGACTAGCGGGGGGCTCCCCCTACGAGCAGTACTTC.

V gene TRBV24-1 combines with J gene TRBJ1-5; D ambiguous. Germline V gene data show CDR1 as KGHDR and CDR2 as SFDVKD. V lost 3 bases to trimming and J lost 5 bases, with 10 bases between them. The CDR3 is made up of 14 amino acids. In nucleotides, the CDR3 is TGTGCCACCAGTGATGGGCTGTCCGATCAGCCCCAGCATTTT. This encodes CATSDGLSDQPQHF.